The following is a T cell receptor beta chain sequence with its context. The germline V gene encodes CDR1 WNHNN and CDR2 SYGVQD (reference sequence). J was trimmed by 1 base and V by 7 bases; bases with no gene match: 9. This CDR3 spans 15 amino acids. Clones were read by immunoSEQ multiplex PCR, and TCRdb kept only the in-frame ones, dropping some. The sample holds about 300,000 clones; around 89% are singletons and the top ten take about 4.2%. These data come from a study of blood T cell repertoires in COVID-19. This chain joins TRBV10-1 and TRBJ2-7, with TRBD1 matching 8 bases. Material: peripheral blood. This sequence was found in a man aged 40-49 years with acute or convalescent COVID-19. The DNA for the CDR3 is TGCGCCAGCATACAGACAGGGGCAAAATCCTACGAGCAGTACTTC. Its protein product is CASIQTGAKSYEQYF.